This TCR beta chain was captured in a study of blood T cells in healthy people across ages (dated by TCRdb to 2014 to 2015). For the study in its entirety: In model experiments, template switching captured roughly one uniquely barcoded TCR beta cDNA molecule for every two T cells. Age-related changes in TCR beta repertoire diversity were measured in the study by deep sequencing normalized with unique cDNA molecular identifiers. Donors were grouped into four age groups: young (average approximately 16 years), middle-aged (around 39), aged (62) and long-lived (around 80). To avoid experimental bias, donors of different ages were spread randomly across the sequencing lanes. For two donors (one aged 18 to 29 and one aged 80 or older), the study analyzed two additional independent replicas of 1 million unique cDNA reads from the same blood draw.

Overall study results and their limits: Because the CMV infection status of the donors was unknown, age-related changes in expanded clonotypes may potentially have been confounded. There was a strong correlation between observed TCR beta diversity and the percentage of naive T cells measured by flow cytometry. Observed TCR beta diversity per million T cells fell roughly linearly with age, and a significant reduction was already apparent by age around 40. Estimates of total diversity based on one million sequenced T cells were regarded as lower bounds and as underestimates. Compared with the aged group, the long-lived group had more naive CD4+ T cells, fewer expanded clones and increased TCR diversity, suggesting age selection. Because profiling used bulk unsorted PBMCs, naive and antigen-experienced compartments could not be compared conclusively.

This clonotype appeared a few times. It has no known antigen specificity. The record has no base qualities; no much larger clone is one base away. Library construction relied on 5' RACE. Sequenced using an Illumina HiSeq 2500. A second PCR of roughly 7 to 11 cycles was performed with a sample-barcoded 5' primer and a J-beta primer mix. A unique molecular identifier was introduced onto each TCR beta cDNA molecule by a template-switch 5' adaptor carrying 12 random nucleotides. Each sample yielded at least 2.5 million CDR3-containing paired-end reads. All of the RNA was converted into first-strand cDNA using the Mint cDNA synthesis kit, with a TRBC-specific oligonucleotide serving as the primer. All cDNA was treated with uracil-DNA glycosylase and then went through a first 18-cycle PCR with the universal primers M1SS and BC2_uni_R. The authors processed their data as follows. Each sample was normalized by randomly selecting 1 million high-quality reads, each carrying a distinct molecular identifier. Reads sharing molecular identifiers were discarded rather than binned into consensus sequences. CDR3 identification, clonotype clustering and error correction used MiTCR with a Q25 quality threshold and the strictest error-elimination algorithm. A nonparametric unseen species model with Euler transformation was used to estimate a lower bound on total TCR beta diversity. The public reads were run again by TCRdb, first through fastp at Q25 and then through MiXCR, and only productive beta chains were kept. Each record represents a unique CDR3 protein, reported with the most common genes and DNA among its rows. TCRdb assigned the V and J calls; the authors' analysis was not used. For this sample there are roughly 800,000 distinct CDR3 sequences; over 45% appear just once. The ten largest clones represent 20% to 25% of the sample.

Donors were about 36 systemically healthy Caucasian individuals from Russia aged 6 to 90 years. Approximately 9 milliliters of peripheral blood were collected from each donor into EDTA-treated Vacutainer tubes. Ficoll-Paque density-gradient centrifugation was used to isolate PBMCs, with at least 6 million per sample. Trizol reagent was used to extract total RNA from the PBMCs, yielding at least 6 micrograms per sample. Naive CD45RAhigh/CD27high T cell percentages were measured by flow cytometry on a PBMC aliquot from every donor. Sequenced: blood. This TCR was recovered from a man between 25 and 39 years old in good health.

At the DNA level, the sequence is TGCGCCAGCAGCCAAGACGGTAGCACTAGCTCCTACGAGCAGTACTTC. Its amino acids are CASSQDGSTSSYEQYF. Recombination linked TRBV4-1 to TRBJ2-7; perhaps TRBD2 is the D gene, with 5 bases matching. The CDR3, from cysteine to phenylalanine, totals 16 residues. Of the read, only the CDR3 DNA is kept; its 48 bases are in frame from base 1. V and J lose 0 bases and 0 bases, and a span of 12 bases separates them. The CDR1 and CDR2 encoded by the germline V gene are MGHRA and YSYEKL.